The T cell receptor (beta chain) under discussion was sequenced for a study of cytomegalovirus exposure and HLA in healthy donors. Whole-study findings and limits: Researchers reported from a later analysis that most CMV-associated TCR beta chains appeared HLA-restricted. Reportedly, diagnosis of cytomegalovirus status by the classifier showed high specificity and sensitivity. Fewer N-insertions (relative to the 666-donor mean) were reportedly seen in an Asian-associated ancestry cluster in a later analysis.

The V and J ends lost 6 bases and 2 bases respectively, with 17 bases between them. The CDR3 covers 16 residues. Germline CDR1 and CDR2: LNHNV and YYDKDF (reference sequence). A multiplex PCR was run with 60 Vbeta primers and 13 Jbeta primers. Libraries were prepared by immunoSEQ multiplex PCR; TCRdb keeps only in-frame clonotypes and omits some of them. Here the sample spans about 140,000 clones, 70% to 85% being singletons. As to this clone: Its antigen is unidentified.

V gene TRBV15 combines with J gene TRBJ1-3; D is perhaps TRBD1 (5 bases). The sample comprised PBMCs. This sequence was found in a woman between 40 and 50 years old in good health and CMV-seronegative. The chain's CDR3 is CATRGRGKGAGNTIYF. In DNA, the CDR3 is TGTGCCACCAGAGGGCGCGGGAAAGGGGCTGGAAACACCATATATTTT.